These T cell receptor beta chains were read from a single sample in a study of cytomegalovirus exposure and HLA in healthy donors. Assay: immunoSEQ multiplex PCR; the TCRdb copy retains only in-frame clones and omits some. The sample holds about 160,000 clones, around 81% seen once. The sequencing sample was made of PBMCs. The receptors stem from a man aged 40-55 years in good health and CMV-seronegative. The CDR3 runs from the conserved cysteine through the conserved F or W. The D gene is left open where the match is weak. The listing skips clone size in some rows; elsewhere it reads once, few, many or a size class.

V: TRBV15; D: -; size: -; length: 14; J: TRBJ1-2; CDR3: CATSRLQSGYGYTF; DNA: TGTGCCACCAGCAGATTACAGAGCGGGTATGGCTACACCTTC
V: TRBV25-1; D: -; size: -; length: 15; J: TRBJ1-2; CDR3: CASTRAGDTNYGYTF; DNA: TGTGCCAGCACCAGGGCGGGGGATACTAACTATGGCTACACCTTC
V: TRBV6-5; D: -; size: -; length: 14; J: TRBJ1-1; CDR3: CASSPRTQGTEAFF; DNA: TGTGCCAGCAGCCCAAGAACCCAGGGCACTGAAGCTTTCTTT
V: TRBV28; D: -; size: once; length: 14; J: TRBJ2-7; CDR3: CASSLNGASYEQYF; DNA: TGTGCCAGCAGTTTAAACGGAGCTTCCTACGAGCAGTACTTC
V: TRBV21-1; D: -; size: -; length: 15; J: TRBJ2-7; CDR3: CASIQRILDPYEQYF; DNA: TGTGCCAGCATTCAGCGGATACTGGATCCCTACGAGCAGTACTTC
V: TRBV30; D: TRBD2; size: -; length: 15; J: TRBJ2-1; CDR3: CARTGAGGRYNEQFF; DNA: TGTGCCCGGACCGGGGCGGGAGGTCGGTACAATGAGCAGTTCTTC
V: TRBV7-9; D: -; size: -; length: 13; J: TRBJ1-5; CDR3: CASSLARNQPQHF; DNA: TGTGCCAGCAGCTTAGCTAGAAATCAGCCCCAGCATTTT
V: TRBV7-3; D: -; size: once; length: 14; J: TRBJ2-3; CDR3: CASSPNYGTDTQYF; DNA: TGTGCCAGCAGCCCCAACTACGGCACAGATACGCAGTATTTT
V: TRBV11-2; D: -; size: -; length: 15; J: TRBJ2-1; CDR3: CASSLRIAPHNEQFF; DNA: TGTGCCAGCAGCTTAAGGATAGCTCCCCACAATGAGCAGTTCTTC
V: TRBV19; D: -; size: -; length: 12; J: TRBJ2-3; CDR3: CASSPMSDTQYF; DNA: TGTGCCAGTAGCCCCATGTCAGATACGCAGTATTTT
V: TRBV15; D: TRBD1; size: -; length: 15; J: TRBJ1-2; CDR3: CATSIGDRSNYGYTF; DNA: TGTGCCACCAGCATAGGGGACAGATCTAACTATGGCTACACCTTC
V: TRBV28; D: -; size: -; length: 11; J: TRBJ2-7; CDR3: CASSPGYEQYF; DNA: TGTGCCAGCAGCCCAGGGTACGAGCAGTACTTC
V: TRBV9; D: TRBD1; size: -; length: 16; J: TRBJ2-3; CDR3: CASSQGTALATDTQYF; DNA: TGTGCCAGCAGCCAAGGGACAGCCCTAGCAACAGATACGCAGTATTTT
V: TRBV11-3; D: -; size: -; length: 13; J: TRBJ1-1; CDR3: CASSGGFNTEAFF; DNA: TGTGCCAGCAGCGGGGGCTTCAACACTGAAGCTTTCTTT
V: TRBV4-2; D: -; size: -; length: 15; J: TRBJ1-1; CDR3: CASSQESAAGTEAFF; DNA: TGTGCCAGCAGCCAAGAGTCGGCGGCTGGAACTGAAGCTTTCTTT
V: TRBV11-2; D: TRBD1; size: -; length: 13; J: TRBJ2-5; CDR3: CASSLPTGETQYF; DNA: TGTGCCAGCAGCCTTCCGACAGGGGAGACCCAGTACTTC
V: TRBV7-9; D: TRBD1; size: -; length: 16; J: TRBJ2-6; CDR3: CASSLAGTAGANVLTF; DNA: TGTGCCAGCAGCTTAGCTGGGACAGCTGGGGCCAACGTCCTGACTTTC